A selection of T cell receptor beta chains follows, all from one sample in a study of shared clonotypes between healthy human individuals. Sequencing was performed with immunoSEQ multiplex PCR; in TCRdb, only in-frame clones are kept and a portion is missing. The table has about 1.5 million clones, about 98% seen once; the top ten hold about 0.4%. The specimen was naive CD4+ T cells sorted from blood. The receptors here all came from a man aged 25-45 years in good health. The CDR3 runs from the conserved cysteine through the conserved F or W.

TRBV6-6	TRBJ2-1	CASSFGGYSYNEQFF
TRBV5-6	TRBJ2-4	CASSGTGKNIQYF
TRBV9	TRBJ2-7	CASSARGLAGPYEQYF
TRBV7-2	TRBJ2-7	CASSFRREVNYEQYF
TRBV6-9	TRBJ2-1	CASYAGASGLYNEQFF
TRBV14	TRBJ2-1	CASSLAVTAINEQFF
TRBV15	TRBJ2-7	CATSRAYEQYF
TRBV5-4	TRBJ2-3	CASSLVSGSGTDTQYF
TRBV7-9	TRBJ1-4	CARPGATNEKLFF
TRBV9	TRBJ2-1	CASSVAVDNEQFF
TRBV15	TRBJ2-5	CATSRDPAIPSNETQYF
TRBV5-1	TRBJ2-7	CASSSPGTGTYEQYF
TRBV18	TRBJ2-1	CASSPRPISYNEQFF
TRBV28	TRBJ2-4	CASSFSGTNIQYF
TRBV2	TRBJ2-6	CASSAQGAQGANVLTF
TRBV6-5	TRBJ1-5	CASMSGGGSQPQHF
TRBV5-4	TRBJ2-4	CASSLDPGAKNIQYF
TRBV18	TRBJ2-2	CASSPLGQGSFAGELFF
TRBV7-2	TRBJ1-5	CASSLERGSGNQPQHF
TRBV18	TRBJ2-1	CASSPRPGLSGTSGRNNEQFF
TRBV11-2	TRBJ2-7	CASREPGRAGWEQYF
TRBV7-9	TRBJ2-7	CASSQTDSSYEQYF
TRBV29-1	TRBJ2-3	CSGLNTDTQYF
TRBV7-2	TRBJ2-1	CASSLLDQPNEQFF
TRBV14	TRBJ2-7	CASSQDATRGYEQYF
TRBV29-1	TRBJ2-5	CSVLDRGGETQYF
TRBV15	TRBJ1-2	CATSRGGGSNYGYTF
TRBV15	TRBJ2-7	CATSREIGVPYEQYF
TRBV18	TRBJ2-2	CASSPPVLAGDTGELFF
TRBV29-1	TRBJ1-2	CSVVSRSNYGYTF
TRBV9	TRBJ2-7	CASSVDILVDEQYF
TRBV7-8	TRBJ2-1	CASSFPSADEQFF
TRBV7-9	TRBJ1-6	CASSLPGASPLHF
TRBV19	TRBJ2-1	CASSIFSSGSDEQFF
TRBV7-9	TRBJ1-5	CASSLEGALGQPQHF
TRBV5-4	TRBJ1-2	CASSLDRVNYGYTF
TRBV28	TRBJ1-5	CASQAGKDQPQHF
TRBV7-6	TRBJ2-1	CASSHFSGNEQFF
TRBV5-8	TRBJ2-3	CASSLGISTISTDTQYF
TRBV5-1	TRBJ2-7	CASSPPARGELSYEQYF
TRBV5-1	TRBJ1-2	CASSLSPAGQGNSYGYTF